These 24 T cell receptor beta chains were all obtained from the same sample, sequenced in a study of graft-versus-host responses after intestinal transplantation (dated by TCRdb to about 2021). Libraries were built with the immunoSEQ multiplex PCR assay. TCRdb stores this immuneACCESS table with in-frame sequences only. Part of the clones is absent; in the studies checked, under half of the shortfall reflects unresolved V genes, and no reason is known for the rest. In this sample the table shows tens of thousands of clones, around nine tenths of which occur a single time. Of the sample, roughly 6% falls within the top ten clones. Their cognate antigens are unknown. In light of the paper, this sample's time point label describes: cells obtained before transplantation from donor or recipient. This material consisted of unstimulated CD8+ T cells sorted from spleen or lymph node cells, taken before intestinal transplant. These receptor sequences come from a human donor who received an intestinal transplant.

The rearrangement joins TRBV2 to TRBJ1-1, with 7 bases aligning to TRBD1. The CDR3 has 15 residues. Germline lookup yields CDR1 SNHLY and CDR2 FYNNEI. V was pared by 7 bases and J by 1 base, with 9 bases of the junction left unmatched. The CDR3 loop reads CASIPDRQANTEAFF. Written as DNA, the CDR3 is TGTGCCAGCATTCCGGACAGGCAGGCGAACACTGAAGCTTTCTTT.

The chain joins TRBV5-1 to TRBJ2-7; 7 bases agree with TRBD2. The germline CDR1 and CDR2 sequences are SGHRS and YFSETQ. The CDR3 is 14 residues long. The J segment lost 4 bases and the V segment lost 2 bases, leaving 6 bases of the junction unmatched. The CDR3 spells CASSFGGGPYEQYF. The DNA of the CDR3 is TGCGCCAGCAGCTTCGGGGGAGGGCCTTACGAGCAGTACTTC.

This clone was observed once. The CDR3, as DNA: TGTGCCAGCAGCCGGGACGGCACCTACGAGCAGTACTTC. Translated: CASSRDGTYEQYF. The chain employs TRBV11-2 and TRBJ2-7; D assignment may be TRBD1 or TRBD2 (5 bases each). V shed 5 bases and J shed 2 bases, with 10 bases lying between them. This CDR3 is built from 13 residues. The germline gives CDR1 SGHAT, CDR2 FQNNGV.

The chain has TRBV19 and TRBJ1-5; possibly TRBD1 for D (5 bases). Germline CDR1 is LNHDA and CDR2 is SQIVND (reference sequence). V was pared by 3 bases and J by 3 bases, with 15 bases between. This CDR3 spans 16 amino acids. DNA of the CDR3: TGTGCCAGTAGTATTACGGGGACGGCGGACAATCAGCCCCAGCATTTT. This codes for CASSITGTADNQPQHF.

CDR3 coding DNA: TGCGCCAGCAGCACGGACGGATTTGAAAAACTGTTTTTT. Translating gives CASSTDGFEKLFF. The genes are TRBV5-1 and TRBJ1-4; D is uncertain. Trimming took off 4 bases at V and 7 bases at J, with 11 bases between the two ends. CDR3 length: 13 residues. Germline CDR1 is SGHRS and CDR2 is YFSETQ.

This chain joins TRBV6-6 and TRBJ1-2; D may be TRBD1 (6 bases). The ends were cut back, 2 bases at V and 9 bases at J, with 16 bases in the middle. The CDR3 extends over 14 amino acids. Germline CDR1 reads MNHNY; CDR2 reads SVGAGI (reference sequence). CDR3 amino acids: CASSYLTEGGRYTF. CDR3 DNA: TGTGCCAGCAGTTACCTGACCGAGGGGGGTCGCTACACCTTC.

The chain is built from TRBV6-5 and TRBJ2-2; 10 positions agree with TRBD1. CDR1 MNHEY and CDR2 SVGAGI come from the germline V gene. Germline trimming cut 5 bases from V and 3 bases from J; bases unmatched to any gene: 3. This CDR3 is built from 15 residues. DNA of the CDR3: TGTGCCAGCAGTCGGACAGGGGGGGACACCGGGGAGCTGTTTTTT. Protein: CASSRTGGDTGELFF.

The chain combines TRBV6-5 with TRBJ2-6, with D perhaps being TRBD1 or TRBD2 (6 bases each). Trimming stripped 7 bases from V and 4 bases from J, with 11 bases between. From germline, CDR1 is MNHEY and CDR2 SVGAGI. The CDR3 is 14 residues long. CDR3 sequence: CASMGGAGANVLTF. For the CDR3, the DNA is TGTGCCAGCATGGGGGGCGCCGGGGCCAACGTCCTGACTTTC.

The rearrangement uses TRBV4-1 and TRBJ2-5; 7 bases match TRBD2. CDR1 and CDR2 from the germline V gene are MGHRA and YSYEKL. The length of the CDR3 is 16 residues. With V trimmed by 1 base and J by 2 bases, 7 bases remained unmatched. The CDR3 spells CASSQVAGVPQETQYF. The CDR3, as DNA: TGCGCCAGCAGCCAAGTCGCGGGAGTTCCACAAGAGACCCAGTACTTC.

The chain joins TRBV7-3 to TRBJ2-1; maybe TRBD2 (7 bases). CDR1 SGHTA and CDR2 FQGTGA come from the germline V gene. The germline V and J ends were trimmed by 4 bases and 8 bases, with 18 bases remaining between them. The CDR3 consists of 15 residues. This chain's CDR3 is CASSSAGGLFDEQFF. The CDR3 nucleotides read TGTGCCAGCAGCTCCGCCGGGGGGCTTTTCGATGAGCAGTTCTTC.

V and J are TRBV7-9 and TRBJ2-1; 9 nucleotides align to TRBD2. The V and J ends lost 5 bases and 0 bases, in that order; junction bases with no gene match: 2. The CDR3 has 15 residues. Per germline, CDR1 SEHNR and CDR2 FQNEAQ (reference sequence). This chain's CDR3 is CASSAGGSSYNEQFF. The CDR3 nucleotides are TGTGCCAGCAGCGCGGGGGGGAGCTCCTACAATGAGCAGTTCTTC.

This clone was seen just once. The CDR3 bases are TGTGCCAGCAGCTTGAATACAGGGGCCAATTCACCCCTCCACTTT. It is translated as CASSLNTGANSPLHF. The chain uses TRBV5-4 and TRBJ1-6; 7 nucleotides line up with TRBD1. With 1 base clipped from V and 7 bases from J, the junction kept 5 bases outside the gene matches. This CDR3 has 15 amino acids. CDR1 and CDR2 (germline): SGHNT, YYREEE (reference sequence).

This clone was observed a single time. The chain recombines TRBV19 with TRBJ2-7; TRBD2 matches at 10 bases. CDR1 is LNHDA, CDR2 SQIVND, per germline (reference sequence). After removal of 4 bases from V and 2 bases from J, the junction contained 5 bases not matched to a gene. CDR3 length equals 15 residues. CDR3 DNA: TGTGCCAGTAGTACCGGACTAGCGGAACCCTACGAGCAGTACTTC. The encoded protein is CASSTGLAEPYEQYF.

The CDR3 nucleotides read TGTGCCACGTTTCAGTTACACTCTGGAAACACCATATATTTT. Translating gives CATFQLHSGNTIYF. V usage is TRBV28 and J usage is TRBJ1-3; D is unresolved. Germline V gene sequence: CDR1 MDHEN, CDR2 SYDVKM. The V gene lost 10 bases and the J gene lost 0 bases, with 13 bases spanning the gap. This CDR3 has 14 amino acids.

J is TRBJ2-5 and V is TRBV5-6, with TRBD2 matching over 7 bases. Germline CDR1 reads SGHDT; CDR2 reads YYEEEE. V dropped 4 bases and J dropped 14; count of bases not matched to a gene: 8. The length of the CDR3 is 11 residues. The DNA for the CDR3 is TGTGCCAGCAGCCGAGGGACTAAGGCCTACTTC. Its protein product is CASSRGTKAYF.

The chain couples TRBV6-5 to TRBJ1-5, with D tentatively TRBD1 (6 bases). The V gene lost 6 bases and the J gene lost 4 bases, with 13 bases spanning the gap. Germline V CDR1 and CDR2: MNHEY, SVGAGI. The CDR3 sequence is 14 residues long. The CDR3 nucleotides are TGTGCCAGCAGCCCCGAGGGGGGGAATCAGCCCCAGCATTTT. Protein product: CASSPEGGNQPQHF.

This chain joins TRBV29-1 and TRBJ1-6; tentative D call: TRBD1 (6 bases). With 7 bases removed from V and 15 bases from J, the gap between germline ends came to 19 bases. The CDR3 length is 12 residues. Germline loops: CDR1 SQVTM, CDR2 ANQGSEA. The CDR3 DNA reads TGCAGCGCGCGGGACACCGAATGGGGCCTCCACTTT. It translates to CSARDTEWGLHF.

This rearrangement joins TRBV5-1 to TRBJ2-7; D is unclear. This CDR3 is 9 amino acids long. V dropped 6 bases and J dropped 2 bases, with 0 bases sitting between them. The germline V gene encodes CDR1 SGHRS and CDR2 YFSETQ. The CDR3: CASTYEQYF. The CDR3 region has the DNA TGCGCCAGCACCTACGAGCAGTACTTC.

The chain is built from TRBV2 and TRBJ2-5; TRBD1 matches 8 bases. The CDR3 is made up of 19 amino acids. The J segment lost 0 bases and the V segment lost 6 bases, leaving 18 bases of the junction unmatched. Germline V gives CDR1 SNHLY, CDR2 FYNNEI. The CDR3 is CASSTGTGHPGAYQETQYF. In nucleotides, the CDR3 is TGTGCCAGCAGCACCGGGACAGGACATCCTGGGGCCTACCAAGAGACCCAGTACTTC.

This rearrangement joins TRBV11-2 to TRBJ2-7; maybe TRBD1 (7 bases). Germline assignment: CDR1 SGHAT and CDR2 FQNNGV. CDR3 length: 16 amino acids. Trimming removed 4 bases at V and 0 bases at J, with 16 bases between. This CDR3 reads CASSSALRGASYEQYF. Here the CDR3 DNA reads TGTGCCAGCAGCTCTGCGCTCAGGGGGGCCTCCTACGAGCAGTACTTC.

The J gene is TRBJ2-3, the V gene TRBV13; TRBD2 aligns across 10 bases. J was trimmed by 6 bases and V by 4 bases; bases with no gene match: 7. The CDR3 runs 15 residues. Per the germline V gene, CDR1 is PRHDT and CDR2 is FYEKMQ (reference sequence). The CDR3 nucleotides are TGTGCCAGCAGCTCCCGGACTAGCGGAGGGGATACGCAGTATTTT. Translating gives CASSSRTSGGDTQYF.

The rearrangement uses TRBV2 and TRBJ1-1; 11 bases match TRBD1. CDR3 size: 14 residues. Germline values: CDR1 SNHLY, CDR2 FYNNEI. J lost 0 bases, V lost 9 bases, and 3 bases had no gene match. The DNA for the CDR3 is TGTGCCAGAAGGACAGGGGGCCTGAACACTGAAGCTTTCTTT. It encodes CARRTGGLNTEAFF.

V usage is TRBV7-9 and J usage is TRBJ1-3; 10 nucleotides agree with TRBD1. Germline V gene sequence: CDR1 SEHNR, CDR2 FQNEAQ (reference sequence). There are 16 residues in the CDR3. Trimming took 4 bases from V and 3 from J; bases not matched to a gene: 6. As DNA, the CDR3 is TGTGCCAGCAGCTCCTCCGGGACAGGGGATGGAAACACCATATATTTT. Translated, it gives CASSSSGTGDGNTIYF.

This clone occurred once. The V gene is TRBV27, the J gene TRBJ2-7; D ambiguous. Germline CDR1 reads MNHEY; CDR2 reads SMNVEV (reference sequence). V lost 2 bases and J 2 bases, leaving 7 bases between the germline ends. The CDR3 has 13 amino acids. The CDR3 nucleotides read TGTGCCAGCAGTTTAGATGGGCCCTACGAGCAGTACTTC. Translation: CASSLDGPYEQYF.